These 23 T cell receptor beta chains were sequenced from one sample in a study of OX40 agonist ivuxolimab in advanced cancers. Data came from immunoSEQ multiplex PCR; TCRdb stores just in-frame clones and leaves some out. The data show more than 25,000 clones, around 85% seen once. The source was CD4+ or CD8+ T cells sorted from blood, collected in a trial of the OX40 agonist ivuxolimab. All receptors come from an adult with an advanced solid tumor such as melanoma, head and neck, liver or kidney cancer.

The chain links TRBV11-2 to TRBJ2-3; TRBD2 matches at 12 bases. This CDR3 has 18 amino acids. Trimming took 3 bases from V and 2 from J; bases not matched to a gene: 9. In germline, CDR1 is SGHAT, CDR2 FQNNGV. This CDR3 is CASSLSIGTSGFTDTQYF. CDR3 bases: TGTGCCAGCAGCTTGTCGATCGGGACTAGCGGGTTCACAGATACGCAGTATTTT.

The chain combines TRBV30 with TRBJ1-2; 7 bases are a match to TRBD1. Per the germline V gene, CDR1 is GTSNPN and CDR2 is SVGIG (reference sequence). The CDR3 is 13 residues long. Trimming took 5 bases from V and 6 from J; bases not matched to a gene: 9. The CDR3 loop is CAWVLQGLHGYTF. CDR3 nucleotide sequence: TGTGCCTGGGTGCTACAGGGGCTACATGGCTACACCTTC.

V and J are TRBV27 and TRBJ2-5; TRBD1 or TRBD2 may be the D gene (5 bases each). The germline V gene encodes CDR1 MNHEY and CDR2 SMNVEV (reference sequence). The germline V and J ends were trimmed by 4 bases and 10 bases, with 25 bases remaining between them. The CDR3 length is 16 residues. CDR3 coding DNA: TGTGCCAGCAGTTCAATGACCGGGTCCCACCCGAGGGGCCAGTACTTC. This gives the protein CASSSMTGSHPRGQYF.

This clone is judged medium-sized (0.01 to 0.1%). The V call is TRBV6-4, the J call TRBJ1-1; D may be TRBD1 (6 bases). Germline V gives CDR1 MRHNA, CDR2 SNTAGT. V was pared by 10 bases and J by 1 base, with 13 bases between. The CDR3 has 13 residues. CDR3 in amino acids: CATSEGENTEAFF. CDR3 DNA sequence: TGTGCCACCTCAGAGGGGGAGAACACTGAAGCTTTCTTT.

This chain connects TRBV6-5 to TRBJ2-3, with 7 bases that match TRBD2. The CDR3 is 13 residues long. Germline V gene data show CDR1 as MNHEY and CDR2 as SVGAGI. Unmatched junction bases numbered 4, after V lost 8 bases and J lost 2 bases. The CDR3 DNA reads TGTGCCAGCGGGACTACTATCACAGATACGCAGTATTTT. Translation: CASGTTITDTQYF.

The rearrangement uses TRBV11-3 and TRBJ2-7; D is possibly TRBD1 (5 bases). The V end was cut by 1 base, the J end by 1 base, with 5 bases between. This CDR3 spans 13 amino acids. Germline CDR1 SGHNT, CDR2 YENEEA. This chain's CDR3 is CASSLGQSYEQYF. The CDR3, as DNA: TGTGCCAGCAGCTTAGGACAGTCCTACGAGCAGTACTTC.

This clone showed up just a few times. This chain links TRBV28 with TRBJ1-6; no reliable D call. The germline V and J ends were trimmed by 4 bases and 4 bases, with 8 bases remaining between them. From germline, CDR1 is MDHEN and CDR2 SYDVKM. This CDR3 comprises 14 residues. This CDR3 reads CASSSLNYNSPLHF. CDR3 DNA sequence: TGTGCCAGCAGTTCTCTCAATTATAATTCACCCCTCCACTTT.

The J gene is TRBJ2-4, the V gene TRBV7-9, with a tentative D call TRBD2 (7 bases). Germline V gives CDR1 SEHNR, CDR2 FQNEAQ (reference sequence). This CDR3 is built from 14 residues. Trimming removed 3 bases at V and 8 bases at J, with 14 bases between. CDR3 nucleotide sequence: TGTGCCAGCAGCTTCCGGGACTACAGGGACATTCAGTACTTC. It yields the protein CASSFRDYRDIQYF. The whole variable domain, filled in from reference TRBV7-9 and TRBJ2-4, reads DTGVSQNPRHKITKRGQNVTFRCDPISEHNRLYWYRQTLGQGPEFLTYFQNEAQLEKSRLLSDRFSAERPKGSFSTLEIQRTEQGDSAMYLCASSFRDYRDIQYFGAGTRLSVL.

The V and J genes are TRBV6-5 and TRBJ2-7; unclear D gene. The CDR3 covers 12 residues. Trimming cost V 4 bases and J 6 bases, with 10 bases left between them. Germline assignment: CDR1 MNHEY and CDR2 SVGAGI. The CDR3 spells CASSLQPGEQYF. In DNA form, the CDR3 reads TGTGCCAGCAGTTTACAACCCGGCGAGCAGTACTTC.

This clone was detected once. This chain connects TRBV27 to TRBJ1-2; 9 bases are a match to TRBD1. CDR1 and CDR2 (germline): MNHEY, SMNVEV (reference sequence). This CDR3 contains 17 residues. V lost 5 bases to trimming and J lost 6 bases; unmatched junction nucleotides: 16. The CDR3 nucleotides are TGTGCCAGCAGTACCATCCCTCCCCGGGACAGGGCCGATGGCTACACCTTC. Translating gives CASSTIPPRDRADGYTF.

The chain employs TRBV19 and TRBJ1-4; no clear D. This CDR3 has 13 amino acids. Trimming cost V 9 bases and J 2 bases, with 10 bases left between them. The germline V gene encodes CDR1 LNHDA and CDR2 SQIVND (reference sequence). The chain's CDR3 is CARDRLTNEKLFF. The CDR3 nucleotides read TGTGCCAGAGACCGTCTCACTAATGAAAAACTGTTTTTT.

The V and J genes are TRBV7-2 and TRBJ2-3, with D possibly being TRBD1 (5 bases). CDR1 is SGHTA, CDR2 FQGNSA, per germline. The CDR3 has 15 residues. With 5 bases removed from V and 0 bases from J, the gap between germline ends came to 12 bases. This chain's CDR3 is CASSLVTASTDTQYF. The DNA of the CDR3 is TGTGCCAGCAGCCTGGTGACAGCTAGCACAGATACGCAGTATTTT.

V is TRBV4-1 and J is TRBJ1-2, with 8 bases identical to TRBD1. The CDR3 covers 16 residues. Germline lookup yields CDR1 MGHRA and CDR2 YSYEKL. V shed 0 bases, J shed 5 bases, and the junction held 8 bases outside the gene matches. CDR3 DNA: TGCGCCAGCAGCCAAGAAGAGGGACAGGCTACTTATGGCTACACCTTC. This codes for CASSQEEGQATYGYTF.

The chain has TRBV4-1 and TRBJ1-5; unclear D gene. This CDR3 is built from 13 residues. V was pared by 1 base and J by 4 bases, with 5 bases between. Germline lookup yields CDR1 MGHRA and CDR2 YSYEKL. CDR3 in DNA: TGCGCCAGCAGCCAAGTGAAAAATCAGCCCCAGCATTTT. Protein: CASSQVKNQPQHF.

This clone was seen just once. V usage is TRBV19 and J usage is TRBJ1-3; D unclear. There are 14 residues in the CDR3. V lost 4 bases and J 1 base, leaving 8 bases between the germline ends. CDR1 LNHDA and CDR2 SQIVND come from the germline V gene (reference sequence). CDR3 coding DNA: TGTGCCAGTAGTAGTTCGGGGTCTGGAAACACCATATATTTT. Translating gives CASSSSGSGNTIYF.

The V call is TRBV29-1, the J call TRBJ1-2; 7 nucleotides match TRBD1. V dropped 7 bases and J dropped 5; count of bases not matched to a gene: 13. Germline CDR1 and CDR2: SQVTM and ANQGSEA. The CDR3 contains 14 residues. The CDR3 nucleotides read TGCAGCGCACCTGCTCCCGGGACAGAATATGGCTACACCTTC. Translated, it gives CSAPAPGTEYGYTF. Drawing the rest from reference TRBV29-1 and TRBJ1-2, the complete variable domain is SAVISQKPSRDICQRGTSLTIQCQVDSQVTMMFWYRQQPGQSLTLIATANQGSEATYESGFVIDKFPISRPNLTFSTLTVSNMSPEDSSIYLCSAPAPGTEYGYTFGSGTRLTVV.

This clone was counted a single time. This chain links TRBV19 with TRBJ1-1; 7 positions agree with TRBD1. The CDR3 totals 15 residues. Losses at the gene ends were 3 bases for V and 0 bases for J; bases not matched to a gene: 4. CDR1 and CDR2 from the germline V gene are LNHDA and SQIVND (reference sequence). CDR3 nucleotides: TGTGCCAGTAGTATGGGACAGTTTCTGAACACTGAAGCTTTCTTT. It yields the protein CASSMGQFLNTEAFF.

The genes are TRBV29-1 and TRBJ2-1; the match to TRBD2 covers 8 bases. CDR1 is SQVTM and CDR2 is ANQGSEA in the germline V gene. Losses at the gene ends were 4 bases for V and 9 bases for J; bases not matched to a gene: 8. This CDR3 region has 13 residues. For the CDR3, the DNA is TGCAGCGTTGCTCACGAGCGGGAGTTTGAGCAGTTCTTC. Protein product: CSVAHEREFEQFF.

The chain has TRBV4-1 and TRBJ2-5; 8 bases fit TRBD2. V lost 1 base to trimming and J lost 5 bases; unmatched junction nucleotides: 0. In germline, CDR1 is MGHRA, CDR2 YSYEKL. This CDR3 is 13 amino acids long. CDR3 nucleotides: TGCGCCAGCAGCCAAGGCGGGGGGGAGACCCAGTACTTC. It is translated as CASSQGGGETQYF.

The chain links TRBV19 to TRBJ1-2; D is perhaps TRBD1 (5 bases). Germline V gene data show CDR1 as LNHDA and CDR2 as SQIVND (reference sequence). V gave up 10 bases and J gave up 7 bases, with 25 bases separating them. The length of the CDR3 is 15 residues. The CDR3 loop is CATTEVGAPGTGYTF. Here the CDR3 DNA reads TGTGCCACAACCGAAGTCGGGGCCCCGGGGACTGGCTACACCTTC.

The chain is built from TRBV16 and TRBJ2-5; D might be TRBD2 (5 bases). Trimming took off 5 bases at V and 1 base at J, with 8 bases between the two ends. The CDR3 runs 13 residues. Germline CDR1 and CDR2: KGHSY and FQNENV. CDR3 sequence (DNA): TGTGCCAGCAGCGCCCGGGGCCAAGAGACCCAGTACTTC. Translated: CASSARGQETQYF.

This clone qualifies as medium-sized. The rearrangement links TRBV28 to TRBJ2-3; TRBD2 matches 9 bases. CDR1 MDHEN and CDR2 SYDVKM come from the germline V gene. V shed 7 bases and J 0 bases; nucleotides not matched to a gene: 5. CDR3 length: 15 residues. CDR3 amino acids: CASTSGEGSTDTQYF. The DNA for the CDR3 is TGTGCCAGCACTAGCGGGGAGGGTAGCACAGATACGCAGTATTTT.

The chain employs TRBV7-6 and TRBJ1-1; D gene unclear. Deletions cut 6 bases from V and 1 base from J, with 9 bases between. Germline loops: CDR1 SGHVS, CDR2 FNYEAQ. The CDR3 spans 13 residues. CDR3 sequence (DNA): TGTGCCAGCAGTTTCCTAGAGAACACTGAAGCTTTCTTT. This codes for CASSFLENTEAFF.